The rows below give T cell receptor beta chains drawn from one sample of a study of T-cell memory formation after mild COVID-19. Via MiXCR, TCRdb re-called the 5' RACE reads, giving one row per CDR3 protein. The profile shows hundreds of thousands of distinct CDR3 sequences, roughly 15% of them singletons. The sequenced sample was PBMCs or a T cell subset sorted from them (not recorded which). The receptor set was obtained from a man in his late teens or twenties who had mild COVID-19 (a few samples of this study predate the infection). Cell type and time point are not known. CDR3s leave out the opening cysteine and the closing phenylalanine or tryptophan. Fields, in order: J gene, V gene, CDR3 protein.

J gene: TRBJ1-4; V gene: TRBV4-3; CDR3 protein: ASSPGTLTGNEKLF
J gene: TRBJ2-5; V gene: TRBV27; CDR3 protein: ASRLGETQY
J gene: TRBJ1-5; V gene: TRBV4-1; CDR3 protein: ASSQDRSGMSNQPQH
J gene: TRBJ2-1; V gene: TRBV12-3/TRBV12-4; CDR3 protein: ASGGIEQF
J gene: TRBJ2-3; V gene: TRBV10-3; CDR3 protein: AITTSAGSTDTQY
J gene: TRBJ1-5; V gene: TRBV18; CDR3 protein: ASSPEGAGTYSNQPQH
J gene: TRBJ1-5; V gene: TRBV6-5; CDR3 protein: ASSYNREVRPQH
J gene: TRBJ2-2; V gene: TRBV24-1; CDR3 protein: ATSDTGTDTGELF
J gene: TRBJ2-7; V gene: TRBV5-6; CDR3 protein: ASSLQPQGVSEQY
J gene: TRBJ2-1; V gene: TRBV29-1; CDR3 protein: SVTSGLSYNEQF
J gene: TRBJ1-1; V gene: TRBV7-9; CDR3 protein: ASSLGRQGAF
J gene: TRBJ2-7; V gene: TRBV7-9; CDR3 protein: ASSQRTGVGYEQY
J gene: TRBJ2-7; V gene: TRBV6-2/TRBV6-3; CDR3 protein: ASMAGIIGEQY
J gene: TRBJ2-2; V gene: TRBV5-1; CDR3 protein: ASSLQRTGDNTGELF
J gene: TRBJ2-3; V gene: TRBV6-5; CDR3 protein: ASTLTGGRHTQY
J gene: TRBJ1-2; V gene: TRBV7-2; CDR3 protein: ASSLTGEDGYT
J gene: TRBJ2-3; V gene: TRBV6-6; CDR3 protein: ASSYSNRGSGGTDTQY
J gene: TRBJ1-5; V gene: TRBV16; CDR3 protein: ASSPQGQPQH
J gene: TRBJ1-1; V gene: TRBV5-6; CDR3 protein: ASSFSEGTEAF
J gene: TRBJ1-2; V gene: TRBV4-3; CDR3 protein: ASSQDWMVGMRGYT
J gene: TRBJ1-2; V gene: TRBV7-2; CDR3 protein: ASSLRQGAHGYT
J gene: TRBJ2-5; V gene: TRBV29-1; CDR3 protein: SVAGEETQY
J gene: TRBJ2-7; V gene: TRBV20-1; CDR3 protein: SARQERGEQY
J gene: TRBJ1-2; V gene: TRBV24-1; CDR3 protein: ATSDRRNYGYT
J gene: TRBJ1-1; V gene: TRBV12-2; CDR3 protein: ASRLRWTEAF
J gene: TRBJ2-5; V gene: TRBV4-3; CDR3 protein: ASSPRFLETQY
J gene: TRBJ1-2; V gene: TRBV14; CDR3 protein: ASSQVGAEWGYT
J gene: TRBJ1-1; V gene: TRBV7-9; CDR3 protein: ASRGGRDTEAF
J gene: TRBJ2-2; V gene: TRBV9; CDR3 protein: ASSVVGIGELF
J gene: TRBJ2-5; V gene: TRBV7-2; CDR3 protein: ASSPQRGAETQY
J gene: TRBJ1-2; V gene: TRBV6-5; CDR3 protein: ASSTGQGYGYT
J gene: TRBJ2-3; V gene: TRBV12-3/TRBV12-4; CDR3 protein: ASRTSGGVSTDTQY
J gene: TRBJ2-5; V gene: TRBV6-5; CDR3 protein: ASMDGGAETQY
J gene: TRBJ1-2; V gene: TRBV10-3; CDR3 protein: AIKWGVDYGYT
J gene: TRBJ2-3; V gene: TRBV14; CDR3 protein: ASTPRGQGYTQY
J gene: TRBJ2-7; V gene: TRBV18; CDR3 protein: ASSVGQGSLEQY
J gene: TRBJ2-7; V gene: TRBV27; CDR3 protein: ASSRVGDRSSYEQY
J gene: TRBJ2-3; V gene: TRBV4-1; CDR3 protein: ASSQDPRGKSTDTQY
J gene: TRBJ2-2; V gene: TRBV11-2; CDR3 protein: ASSFEVTGELF
J gene: TRBJ1-5; V gene: TRBV24-1; CDR3 protein: ATSDGRQGNNQPQH
J gene: TRBJ1-5; V gene: TRBV4-1; CDR3 protein: ASSQERGAGDQPQH
J gene: TRBJ1-6; V gene: TRBV10-3; CDR3 protein: AISDFDRGHNSPLH
J gene: TRBJ1-2; V gene: TRBV27; CDR3 protein: ASSLSVRRGGVYGYT
J gene: TRBJ1-2; V gene: TRBV6-5; CDR3 protein: ASSYSRQGDYGYT
J gene: TRBJ1-5; V gene: TRBV6-6; CDR3 protein: ASSALIDTQPQH
J gene: TRBJ2-1; V gene: TRBV7-9; CDR3 protein: ASRTTNRGASGNEQF
J gene: TRBJ2-1; V gene: TRBV23-1; CDR3 protein: ASSQFERREGQVNEQF
J gene: TRBJ2-7; V gene: TRBV7-2; CDR3 protein: ASSSRGQGEQY
J gene: TRBJ2-4; V gene: TRBV6-2/TRBV6-3; CDR3 protein: ASSQPSDLAKNIQY
J gene: TRBJ1-4; V gene: TRBV7-9; CDR3 protein: ASSFAGAATNEKLF
J gene: TRBJ2-5; V gene: TRBV28; CDR3 protein: ASSLDGGMETQY
J gene: TRBJ1-5; V gene: TRBV10-3; CDR3 protein: AISEVGGSNQPQH